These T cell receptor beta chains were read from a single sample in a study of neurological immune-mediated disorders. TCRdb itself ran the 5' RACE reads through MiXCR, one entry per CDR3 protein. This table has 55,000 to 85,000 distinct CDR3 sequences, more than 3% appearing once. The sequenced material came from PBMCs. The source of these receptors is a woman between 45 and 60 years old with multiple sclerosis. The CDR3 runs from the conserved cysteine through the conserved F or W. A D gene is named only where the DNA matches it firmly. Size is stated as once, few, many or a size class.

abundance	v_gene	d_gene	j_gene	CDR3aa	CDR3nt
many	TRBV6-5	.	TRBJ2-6	CASSYRPPGGANVLTF	TGTGCCAGCAGTTACCGACCGCCTGGAGGGGCCAACGTCCTGACTTTC
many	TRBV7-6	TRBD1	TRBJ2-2	CASSLFATGGAAGELFF	TGTGCCAGCAGCTTATTCGCGACAGGGGGCGCGGCCGGGGAGCTGTTTTTT
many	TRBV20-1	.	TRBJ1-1	CSASTPPGNTEAFF	TGCAGTGCAAGCACTCCCCCAGGGAACACTGAAGCTTTCTTT
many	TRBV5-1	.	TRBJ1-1	CASREDSTNTEAFF	TGCGCCAGCCGAGAGGACAGCACTAACACTGAAGCTTTCTTT
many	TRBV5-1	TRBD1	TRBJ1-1	CASSLDPTGDEAFF	TGCGCCAGCAGCTTGGACCCGACAGGGGATGAAGCTTTCTTT
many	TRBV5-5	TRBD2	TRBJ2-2	CASSQTSGGAAGELFF	TGTGCCAGCAGCCAGACTAGCGGGGGGGCCGCCGGGGAGCTGTTTTTT
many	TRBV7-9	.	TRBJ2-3	CASSTYTRSRGHVMTQYF	TGTGCCAGCAGCACATACACTCGGTCGCGCGGACACGTTATGACGCAGTATTTT
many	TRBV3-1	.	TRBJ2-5	CASSQAGRGVETQYF	TGTGCCAGCAGCCAAGCCGGCAGGGGGGTGGAGACCCAGTACTTC
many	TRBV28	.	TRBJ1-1	CASSFGTFEAFF	TGTGCCAGCAGTTTCGGGACATTTGAAGCTTTCTTT
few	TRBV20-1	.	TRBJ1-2	CSARDPRLAYGYTF	TGCAGTGCCCGGGACCCCCGGCTTGCCTATGGCTACACCTTC
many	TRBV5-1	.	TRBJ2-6	CASSSGRLIGANVLTF	TGCGCCAGCAGCTCGGGACGGTTAATAGGGGCCAACGTCCTGACTTTC
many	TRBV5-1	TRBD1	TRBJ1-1	CASSQALQGTEAFF	TGCGCCAGCAGTCAAGCCCTACAGGGGACTGAAGCTTTCTTT
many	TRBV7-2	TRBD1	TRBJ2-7	CASSVRRGSSYEQYF	TGTGCCAGCAGCGTGCGCAGGGGGAGCTCCTACGAGCAGTACTTC
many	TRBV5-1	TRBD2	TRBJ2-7	CASSWAGTSGSGEQYF	TGCGCCAGCAGCTGGGCCGGGACTAGCGGGAGTGGTGAGCAGTACTTC
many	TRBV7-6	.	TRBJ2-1	CASSLESQGASYNEQFF	TGTGCCAGCAGCTTAGAAAGCCAGGGCGCCTCCTACAATGAGCAGTTCTTC
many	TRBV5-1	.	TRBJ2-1	CASSLTGSSYNEQFF	TGCGCCAGCAGCTTGACCGGGTCCTCCTACAATGAGCAGTTCTTC
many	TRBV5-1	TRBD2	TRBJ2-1	CASSLVAGAYNEQFF	TGCGCCAGCAGCTTGGTAGCGGGCGCCTACAATGAGCAGTTCTTC
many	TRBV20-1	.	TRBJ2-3	CSAREDRSGRLQYF	TGCAGTGCTAGAGAGGACAGATCCGGAAGGTTGCAGTATTTT
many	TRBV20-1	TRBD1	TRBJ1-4	CSAMGQGAGEKLFF	TGCAGTGCTATGGGACAGGGGGCTGGTGAAAAACTGTTTTTT
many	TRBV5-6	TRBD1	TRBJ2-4	CASSPKRQGGKNIQYF	TGTGCCAGCAGCCCAAAGCGACAGGGGGGCAAAAACATTCAGTACTTC
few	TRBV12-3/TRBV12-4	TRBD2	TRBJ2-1	CASSFGLAGYNEQFF	TGTGCCAGCAGTTTTGGGCTAGCGGGGTACAATGAGCAGTTCTTC
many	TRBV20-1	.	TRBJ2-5	CSPGDPRDQETQYF	TGCAGTCCAGGGGATCCTAGGGACCAAGAGACCCAGTACTTC
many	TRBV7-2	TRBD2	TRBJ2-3	CASSFPAGGPFRTDTQYF	TGTGCCAGCAGCTTTCCTGCGGGAGGGCCCTTCCGCACAGATACGCAGTATTTT
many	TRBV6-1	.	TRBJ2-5	CASSGSWQVQETQYF	TGTGCCAGCAGTGGATCTTGGCAGGTACAAGAGACCCAGTACTTC
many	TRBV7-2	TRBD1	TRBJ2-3	CASSRTGVTDTQYF	TGTGCCAGCAGCCGAACAGGGGTTACAGATACGCAGTATTTT